These 23 T cell receptor beta chains were sequenced from one sample in a study of T cell responses to AZD1222 COVID-19 vaccine. Measured with immunoSEQ multiplex PCR; TCRdb has only the in-frame clones, and not every one. The data show about 150,000 clones, with over 90% seen just once and 1.5% to 2% held by the top ten. The sample was peripheral blood, taken on day 0 of AZD1222 vaccination. The receptor source for this set is an adult in good health.

The gene calls are TRBV7-2 and TRBJ2-7, with TRBD2 as a possible D gene (7 bases). CDR3 length: 17 amino acids. Germline CDR1 reads SGHTA; CDR2 reads FQGNSA. The V gene lost 5 bases and the J gene lost 3 bases, with 23 bases spanning the gap. CDR3 nucleotides: TGTGCCAGCAGCCCCCGTGGGGGGGCGAGTCTGTTCTACGAGCAGTACTTC. Amino acid sequence: CASSPRGGASLFYEQYF.

The chain recombines TRBV5-8 with TRBJ2-3, with D possibly TRBD1 on 5 matching bases. V was clipped by 10 bases and J by 4 bases, with 22 bases between them. Germline lookup yields CDR1 SGHTS and CDR2 YDEGEE. The CDR3 is made up of 15 amino acids. CDR3 DNA sequence: TGTGCCGGGCTGGCAGGGTTCTCAGCATCAGATACGCAGTATTTT. The encoded protein is CAGLAGFSASDTQYF.

In nucleotides, the CDR3 is TGTGCCAGCTCACCGGGACAGGTTATCCAAGAGACCCAGTACTTC. The encoded protein is CASSPGQVIQETQYF. This rearrangement joins TRBV18 to TRBJ2-5; 8 bases fit TRBD1. The germline gives CDR1 KGHSH, CDR2 LQKENI. With 3 bases clipped from V and 1 base from J, the junction kept 4 bases outside the gene matches. The CDR3 is 15 residues long.

V gene TRBV7-2 combines with J gene TRBJ1-3, with D maybe TRBD1 (5 bases). CDR1 SGHTA and CDR2 FQGNSA come from the germline V gene. There are 16 residues in the CDR3. Trimming left V 4 bases short and J 2 bases short, with 15 bases between. In nucleotides, the CDR3 is TGTGCCAGCAGCTCAACCATTGACAGAGCTGGAAACACCATATATTTT. This codes for CASSSTIDRAGNTIYF. Together with reference TRBV7-2 and TRBJ1-3, the CDR3 gives the full variable domain: GAGVSQSPSNKVTEKGKDVELRCDPISGHTALYWYRQSLGQGLEFLIYFQGNSAPDKSGLPSDRFSAERTGGSVSTLTIQRTQQEDSAVYLCASSSTIDRAGNTIYFGEGSWLTVV.

This chain links TRBV6-2 or TRBV6-3 with TRBJ2-1; no clear D. The CDR3 covers 14 residues. Germline loops: CDR1 MNHEY, CDR2 SVGEGT. Trimming took 4 bases from V and 0 from J, leaving 7 bases between them. The CDR3 nucleotides are TGTGCCAGCAGTTCGCCGGTCTCCTACAATGAGCAGTTCTTC. Translated, it gives CASSSPVSYNEQFF.

The V and J genes are TRBV14 and TRBJ2-1; 8 positions agree with TRBD2. The germline V gene has CDR1 SGHDN and CDR2 FVKESK. This CDR3 has 16 amino acids. V lost 2 bases, J lost 5 bases, and 8 bases stayed unmatched. The CDR3 bases are TGTGCCAGCAGCCAAACGAGCGGGAGACAAAACAATGAGCAGTTCTTC. Translating gives CASSQTSGRQNNEQFF.

The chain carries TRBV7-9 and TRBJ2-2; maybe TRBD1 (6 bases). This CDR3 is built from 15 residues. V was cut by 8 bases and J by 8 bases, with 21 bases left in between. CDR1 SEHNR and CDR2 FQNEAQ come from the germline V gene (reference sequence). The CDR3 region is CASVPDRLGQGELFF. In DNA, the CDR3 is TGTGCCAGCGTACCCGACCGGCTTGGACAGGGGGAGCTGTTTTTT.

The chain has TRBV28 and TRBJ1-5; no definite D call. Between the trimmed V and J ends, which lost 4 bases and 3 bases, there was a span of 10 bases. This CDR3 spans 14 amino acids. The germline V gene encodes CDR1 MDHEN and CDR2 SYDVKM. The CDR3 region is CASSYRMPNQPQHF. For the CDR3, the DNA is TGTGCCAGCAGTTATCGGATGCCCAATCAGCCCCAGCATTTT.

This clone came up a few times. The chain joins TRBV7-8 to TRBJ2-1; perhaps TRBD2 as D (6 bases). This CDR3 spans 15 amino acids. V was clipped by 0 bases and J by 7 bases, with 13 bases between them. Germline CDR1 reads SGHVS; CDR2 reads FQNEAQ. The CDR3 protein is CASSLAQSGLNEQFF. CDR3 coding DNA: TGTGCCAGCAGCTTAGCACAGAGCGGGTTAAATGAGCAGTTCTTC.

V and J are TRBV6-2 or TRBV6-3 and TRBJ1-1; D remains unclear. CDR1 is MNHEY and CDR2 is SVGEGT in the germline V gene. The CDR3 covers 13 residues. V was clipped by 6 bases and J by 0 bases, with 8 bases between them. The CDR3 DNA is TGTGCCAGCAGCTATGACATGAACACTGAAGCTTTCTTT. Its protein product is CASSYDMNTEAFF.

The chain links TRBV4-3 to TRBJ2-1, with unresolved D. Trimming removed 0 bases from V and 11 bases from J, with 8 bases in between. CDR3 length equals 12 residues. Per the germline V gene, CDR1 is LGHNA and CDR2 is YSLEER. CDR3 bases: TGCGCCAGCAGCCAAGAAGTGGCGAAGCAGTTCTTC. Amino acid sequence: CASSQEVAKQFF.

About this clone: Germline is not matched at one junction end, which may reflect a read error. This chain joins TRBV6-6 and TRBJ1-2; D may be TRBD1 (5 bases). Germline V gives CDR1 MNHNY, CDR2 SVGAGI (reference sequence). The CDR3 spans 15 residues. The CDR3 region is CASRLPGTENYGYTF. The CDR3 bases are TGTGCCAGCAGACTCCCCGGGACCGAAAACTACGGCTACACCTTC.

This sequence joins TRBV30 and TRBJ2-5, with D perhaps matching TRBD1 or TRBD2 (7 bases each). From germline, CDR1 is GTSNPN and CDR2 SVGIG (reference sequence). Between the trimmed V and J ends, which lost 0 bases and 9 bases, there was a span of 11 bases. The CDR3 has 12 amino acids. The CDR3 nucleotides are TGTGCCTGGAGTGTCCAGGGGGGGGCCCAGTACTTC. Its protein product is CAWSVQGGAQYF.

The V and J genes are TRBV28 and TRBJ2-5; 10 bases map to TRBD1. CDR1 is MDHEN, CDR2 SYDVKM, per germline. J gave up 7 bases and V 4 bases, and 15 bases lay outside the gene matches. CDR3 length equals 17 residues. CDR3 nucleotide sequence: TGTGCCAGCAGTTCCGGAGGACAGGGGGGGACACTAGGGACCCAGTACTTC. Translation: CASSSGGQGGTLGTQYF. Supplemented by reference TRBV28 and TRBJ2-5, the full variable domain reads DVKVTQSSRYLVKRTGEKVFLECVQDMDHENMFWYRQDPGLGLRLIYFSYDVKMKEKGDIPEGYSVSREKKERFSLILESASTNQTSMYLCASSSGGQGGTLGTQYFGPGTRLLVL.

This clone appeared once. The chain is built from TRBV20-1 and TRBJ2-4, with D hard to call. The V and J ends lost 5 bases and 4 bases respectively, with 6 bases between them. Germline V gene sequence: CDR1 DFQATT, CDR2 SNEGSKA (reference sequence). The CDR3 length is 11 residues. The CDR3 protein is CSALPKNIQYF. The DNA of the CDR3 is TGCAGTGCTTTGCCAAAAAACATTCAGTACTTC.

This clone was recorded only once. The chain carries TRBV25-1 and TRBJ2-7; TRBD1 aligns across 9 bases. The CDR3 has 16 amino acids. Germline trimming cut 2 bases from V and 4 bases from J; bases unmatched to any gene: 9. The germline V gene encodes CDR1 MGHDK and CDR2 SYGVNS. The chain's CDR3 is CASSETVGTGTYEQYF. The CDR3 DNA is TGTGCCAGCAGTGAAACGGTCGGGACAGGGACGTACGAGCAGTACTTC.

The J gene is TRBJ2-3, the V gene TRBV29-1; possibly TRBD2 for D (6 bases). Germline V gene sequence: CDR1 SQVTM, CDR2 ANQGSEA. The CDR3 spans 12 residues. Trimming left V 7 bases short and J 6 bases short, with 14 bases between. CDR3 region: CSATEGPDTQYF. CDR3 coding DNA: TGCAGCGCTACGGAGGGCCCCGATACGCAGTATTTT.

V usage is TRBV27 and J usage is TRBJ2-3; D ambiguous. The CDR3 consists of 14 residues. CDR1 MNHEY and CDR2 SMNVEV come from the germline V gene (reference sequence). Trimming pared 2 bases from V and 5 bases from J, leaving 11 bases between. CDR3 protein: CASSLRAVRDTQYF. The DNA of the CDR3 is TGTGCCAGCAGTTTAAGGGCAGTTAGAGATACGCAGTATTTT.

This clone was seen a single time. Here the CDR3 DNA reads TGTGCCAGCAGCTTAAGGAGGGGGAGGTATACTGAAGCTTTCTTT. Residues: CASSLRRGRYTEAFF. This rearrangement joins TRBV7-8 to TRBJ1-1, with D maybe TRBD1 (6 bases). V lost 2 bases to trimming and J lost 5 bases, with 15 bases between them. Germline loops: CDR1 SGHVS, CDR2 FQNEAQ. The CDR3 runs 15 residues.

The V call is TRBV19, the J call TRBJ2-2; 7 nucleotides align to TRBD2. Germline loops: CDR1 LNHDA, CDR2 SQIVND (reference sequence). The CDR3 is 15 amino acids. Losses at the gene ends were 5 bases for V and 2 bases for J; bases not matched to a gene: 5. The CDR3 region has the DNA TGTGCCAGTAGTGTGGGACTAACTAACACCGGGGAGCTGTTTTTT. It translates to CASSVGLTNTGELFF.

The chain is built from TRBV30 and TRBJ1-5; perhaps TRBD1 as D (6 bases). Germline V gene data show CDR1 as GTSNPN and CDR2 as SVGIG (reference sequence). Trimming left V 8 bases short and J 0 bases short, with 14 bases between. The CDR3 consists of 14 residues. The CDR3 DNA reads TGTGCCGGGGGGCCGGGCTATAGCAATCAGCCCCAGCATTTT. Residues: CAGGPGYSNQPQHF.

The rearrangement links TRBV2 to TRBJ2-1; 9 nucleotides match TRBD2. This CDR3 spans 14 amino acids. Per the germline V gene, CDR1 is SNHLY and CDR2 is FYNNEI. Trimming removed 11 bases from V and 8 bases from J; junction bases left unmatched: 13. This CDR3 is CASNPGLATDEQFF. Here the CDR3 DNA reads TGTGCCTCGAACCCGGGACTAGCCACCGATGAGCAGTTCTTC.

V usage is TRBV6-5 and J usage is TRBJ1-1; D ambiguous. Germline V lookup: CDR1 MNHEY, CDR2 SVGAGI. Deletions cut 4 bases from V and 0 bases from J, with 6 bases between. The CDR3 consists of 13 residues. For the CDR3, the DNA is TGTGCCAGCAGTTCCCGTATGAACACTGAAGCTTTCTTT. It yields the protein CASSSRMNTEAFF.